This entry features one TCR beta chain sequence. As handled by the study authors: From reference gene primer amplification, estimates of nucleated cell counts were derived. Repertoires were generated with immunoSEQ multiplex PCR, while TCRdb's copy carries only in-frame clones and drops some. V, J and clone size reflect that table, while D and trimming were determined from the DNA. The data hold roughly 160,000 clones, with 65% to 85% observed a single time. CDR3 size: 22 residues. The J segment lost 2 bases and the V segment lost 0 bases, leaving 22 bases of the junction unmatched. These data belong to a study of blood T cell repertoires in COVID-19. Across the study: Nucleic acid was either cDNA or gDNA, and it came from T cells, B-cell-depleted T cells, or PBMCs.

This TCR was sampled from an older woman who had recovered from COVID-19. Sequenced: peripheral blood. This sequence joins TRBV5-3 and TRBJ2-1; 8 bases match TRBD2. TRBV5-3 is classed as an ORF, of uncertain function. The CDR3 here is CARSLVPVGLAGTNVTYNEQFF. CDR3 coding DNA: TGTGCCAGAAGCTTGGTCCCCGTTGGGCTAGCGGGCACCAACGTGACCTACAATGAGCAGTTCTTC.